The T cell receptor beta chain described here comes from a study of T cells in localized non-small cell lung cancer. Study-level results: It was uninvolved adjacent lung that showed the highest T cell clonality, exceeding tumor. A median about 54 of the top 100 tumor clones appeared in adjacent lung.

Germline V CDR1 and CDR2: MNHEY, SVGAGI. This CDR3 has 15 residues. Trimming cost V 6 bases and J 5 bases; bases outside gene matches: 10. Of note for this clone: Its antigen is not identified.

The repertoire was sequenced with immunoSEQ multiplex PCR; TCRdb's copy has only in-frame clones and lacks some. The sample lists 34,000 or so clones; approximately 93% were seen once. The chain joins TRBV6-5 to TRBJ1-1; 9 positions agree with TRBD1. The receptor comes from a female donor over 55 with stage I lung adenocarcinoma. The sample in question was peripheral blood, obtained before any cancer treatment. CDR3 loop: CASRTRTGVKTEAFF. The DNA for the CDR3 is TGTGCCAGCAGAACTAGGACAGGGGTTAAAACTGAAGCTTTCTTT.